This T cell receptor (beta chain) came from a study of blood T cell repertoires in COVID-19. Generated by immunoSEQ multiplex PCR, the TCRdb table keeps only in-frame clones and is missing some. Altogether around 380,000 clones are present, roughly 80% being singletons, with the ten largest covering 0.85% to 1.3%. From germline, CDR1 is KGHSH and CDR2 LQKENI. This CDR3 contains 15 residues. The V end was cut by 5 bases, the J end by 4 bases, with 17 bases between. V and J are TRBV18 and TRBJ1-2; maybe TRBD1 (6 bases). Source material: peripheral blood. The sequence derives from a human donor with acute or convalescent COVID-19. The donor label of this sample is uncertain. The CDR3 protein is CASSVTGSLVYGYTF. DNA for the CDR3: TGTGCCAGCTCAGTTACAGGGAGTCTTGTCTATGGCTACACCTTC.